This TCR beta chain appears in the sequencing data of a study of cytomegalovirus exposure and HLA in healthy donors. This clone came up once. The target antigen is unknown. V shed 6 bases and J shed 2 bases, with 6 bases lying between them. Germline CDR1 MNHNY, CDR2 SVGAGI (reference sequence). CDR3 size: 12 residues. The primer mix had 60 Vbeta and 13 Jbeta primers. In the original processing: Some 10 million of about 80 million unique TCR beta chains were shared, per a later count. Sequencing was performed with immunoSEQ multiplex PCR; in TCRdb, only in-frame clones are kept and a portion is missing. The V and J calls and the clone size are those of that table, but D and trimming were determined from the DNA. The data hold about 150,000 clones, with 68% observed a single time. Study results and limitations: Most of the TCR beta V segments (in an earlier analysis) were productive either about 87% or about 30% of the time. The authors later found TCR association rates varying by HLA locus, with DRB1 most and HLA-C fewest.

This receptor was taken from a man aged 55 to 70 in good health and CMV-seronegative. The chain combines TRBV6-6 with TRBJ2-3, with D hard to call. Sequenced: PBMCs. The CDR3 DNA reads as TGTGCCAGCAGCCCTAACACAGATACGCAGTATTTT. Translated, it gives CASSPNTDTQYF.